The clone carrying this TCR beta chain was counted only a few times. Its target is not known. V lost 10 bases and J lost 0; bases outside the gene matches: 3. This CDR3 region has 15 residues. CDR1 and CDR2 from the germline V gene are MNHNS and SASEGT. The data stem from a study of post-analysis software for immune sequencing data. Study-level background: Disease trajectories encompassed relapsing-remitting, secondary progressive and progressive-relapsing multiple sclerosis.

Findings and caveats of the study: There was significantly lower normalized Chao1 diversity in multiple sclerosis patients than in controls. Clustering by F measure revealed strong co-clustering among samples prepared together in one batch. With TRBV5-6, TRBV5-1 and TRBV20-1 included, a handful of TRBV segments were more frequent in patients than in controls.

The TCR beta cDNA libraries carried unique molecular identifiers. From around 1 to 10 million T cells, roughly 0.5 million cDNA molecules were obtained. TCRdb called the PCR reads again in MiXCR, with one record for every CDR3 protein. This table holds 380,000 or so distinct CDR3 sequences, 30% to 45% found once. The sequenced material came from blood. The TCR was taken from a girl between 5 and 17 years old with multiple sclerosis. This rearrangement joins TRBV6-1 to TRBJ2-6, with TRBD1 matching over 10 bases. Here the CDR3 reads CATRTGGSGANVLTF. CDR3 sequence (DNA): TGTGCCACAAGGACAGGGGGCTCTGGGGCCAACGTCCTGACTTTC.